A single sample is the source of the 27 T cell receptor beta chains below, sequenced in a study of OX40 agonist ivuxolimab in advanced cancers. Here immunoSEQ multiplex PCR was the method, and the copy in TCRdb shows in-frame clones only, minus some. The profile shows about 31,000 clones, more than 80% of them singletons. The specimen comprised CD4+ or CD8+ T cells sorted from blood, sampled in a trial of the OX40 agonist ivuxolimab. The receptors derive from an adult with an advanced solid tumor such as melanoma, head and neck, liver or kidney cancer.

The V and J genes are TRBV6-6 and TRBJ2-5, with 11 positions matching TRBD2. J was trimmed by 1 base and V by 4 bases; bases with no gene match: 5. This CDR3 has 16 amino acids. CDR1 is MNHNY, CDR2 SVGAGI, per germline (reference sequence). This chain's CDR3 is CASSLTSGGPQETQYF. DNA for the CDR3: TGTGCCAGCAGTTTAACTAGCGGGGGACCCCAAGAGACCCAGTACTTC.

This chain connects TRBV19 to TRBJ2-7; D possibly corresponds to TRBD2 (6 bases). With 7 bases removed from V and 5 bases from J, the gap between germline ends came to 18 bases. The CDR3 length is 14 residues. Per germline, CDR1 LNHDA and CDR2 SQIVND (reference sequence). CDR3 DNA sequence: TGTGCCAGTACAAGCGGGCACGGATTCGACGAGCAGTACTTC. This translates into CASTSGHGFDEQYF.

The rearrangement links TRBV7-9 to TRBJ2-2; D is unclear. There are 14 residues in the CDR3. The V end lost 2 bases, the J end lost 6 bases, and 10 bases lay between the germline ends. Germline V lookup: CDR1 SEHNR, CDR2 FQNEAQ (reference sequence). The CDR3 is CASSLFMAAGELFF. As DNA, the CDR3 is TGTGCCAGCAGCTTATTCATGGCGGCCGGGGAGCTGTTTTTT.

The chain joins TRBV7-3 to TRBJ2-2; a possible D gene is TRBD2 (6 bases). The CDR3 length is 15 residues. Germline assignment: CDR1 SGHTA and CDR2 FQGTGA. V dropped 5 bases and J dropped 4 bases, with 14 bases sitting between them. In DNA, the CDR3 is TGTGCCAGCAGCCCCTCGGACTACCCCACCGGGGAGCTGTTTTTT. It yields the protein CASSPSDYPTGELFF.

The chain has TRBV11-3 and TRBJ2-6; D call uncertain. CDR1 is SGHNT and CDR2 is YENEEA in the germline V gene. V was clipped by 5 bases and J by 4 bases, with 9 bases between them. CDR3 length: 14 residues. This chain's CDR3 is CASSTEPGANVLTF. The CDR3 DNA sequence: TGTGCCAGCAGCACCGAACCAGGGGCCAACGTCCTGACTTTC.

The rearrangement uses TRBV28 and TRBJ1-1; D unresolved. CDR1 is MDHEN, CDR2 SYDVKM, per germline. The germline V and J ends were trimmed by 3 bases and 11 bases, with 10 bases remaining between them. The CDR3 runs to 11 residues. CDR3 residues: CASSLGLGAFF. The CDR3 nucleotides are TGTGCCAGCAGTTTGGGGTTGGGTGCTTTCTTT.

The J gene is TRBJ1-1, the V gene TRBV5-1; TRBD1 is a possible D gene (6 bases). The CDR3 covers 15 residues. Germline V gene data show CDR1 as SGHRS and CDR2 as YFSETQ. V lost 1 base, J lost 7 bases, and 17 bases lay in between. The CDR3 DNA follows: TGCGCCAGCAGCTTGAACAGGGTGGGTATGGATGAAGCTTTCTTT. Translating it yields CASSLNRVGMDEAFF.

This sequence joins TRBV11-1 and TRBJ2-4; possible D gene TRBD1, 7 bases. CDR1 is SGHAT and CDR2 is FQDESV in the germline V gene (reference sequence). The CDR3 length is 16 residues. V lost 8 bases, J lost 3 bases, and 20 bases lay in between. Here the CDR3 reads CASCLGRGAGKNIQYF. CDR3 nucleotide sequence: TGTGCCAGCTGCCTGGGCAGGGGGGCCGGCAAAAACATTCAGTACTTC.

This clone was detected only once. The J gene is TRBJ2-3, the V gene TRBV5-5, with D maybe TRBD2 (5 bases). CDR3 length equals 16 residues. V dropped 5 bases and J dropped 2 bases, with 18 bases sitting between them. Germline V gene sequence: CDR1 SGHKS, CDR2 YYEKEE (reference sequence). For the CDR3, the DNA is TGTGCCAGCAGATTATTCCCTGCGGGCTCCACAGATACGCAGTATTTT. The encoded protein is CASRLFPAGSTDTQYF.

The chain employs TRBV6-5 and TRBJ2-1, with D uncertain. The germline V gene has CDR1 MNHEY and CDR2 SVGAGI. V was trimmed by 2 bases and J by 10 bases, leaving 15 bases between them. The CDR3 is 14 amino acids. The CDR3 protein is CASSYVARGKEQFF. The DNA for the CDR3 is TGTGCCAGCAGTTACGTCGCTAGAGGCAAAGAGCAGTTCTTC.

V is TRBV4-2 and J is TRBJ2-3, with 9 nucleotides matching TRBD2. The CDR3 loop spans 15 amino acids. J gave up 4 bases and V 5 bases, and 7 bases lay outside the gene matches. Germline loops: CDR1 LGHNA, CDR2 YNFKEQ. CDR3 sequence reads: CASSSRGGGADTQYF. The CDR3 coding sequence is TGTGCCAGCAGCTCGCGGGGGGGCGGGGCAGATACGCAGTATTTT.

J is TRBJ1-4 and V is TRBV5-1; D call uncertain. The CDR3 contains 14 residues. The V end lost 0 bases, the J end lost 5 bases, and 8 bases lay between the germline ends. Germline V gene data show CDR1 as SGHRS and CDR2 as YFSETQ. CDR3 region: CASSLGSSNEKLFF. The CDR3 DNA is TGCGCCAGCAGCTTGGGGTCGTCGAATGAAAAACTGTTTTTT.

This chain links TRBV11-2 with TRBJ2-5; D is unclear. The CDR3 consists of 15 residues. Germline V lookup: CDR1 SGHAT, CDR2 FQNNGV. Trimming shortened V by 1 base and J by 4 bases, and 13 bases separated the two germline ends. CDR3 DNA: TGTGCCAGCAGCTTAGTAGTGGATCCTCGAGAGACCCAGTACTTC. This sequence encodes CASSLVVDPRETQYF.

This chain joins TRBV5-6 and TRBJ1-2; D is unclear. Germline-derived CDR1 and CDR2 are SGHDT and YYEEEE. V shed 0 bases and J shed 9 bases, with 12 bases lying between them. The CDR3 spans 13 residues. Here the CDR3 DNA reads TGTGCCAGCAGCTTGGGAGTTCAGTATCGCTACACCTTC. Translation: CASSLGVQYRYTF.

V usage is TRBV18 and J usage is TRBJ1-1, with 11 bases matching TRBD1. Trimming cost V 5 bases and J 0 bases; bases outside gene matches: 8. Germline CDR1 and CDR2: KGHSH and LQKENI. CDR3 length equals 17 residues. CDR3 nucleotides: TGTGCCAGCTCATCAAGGACAGGGGGCTTAATGAACACTGAAGCTTTCTTT. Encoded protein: CASSSRTGGLMNTEAFF.

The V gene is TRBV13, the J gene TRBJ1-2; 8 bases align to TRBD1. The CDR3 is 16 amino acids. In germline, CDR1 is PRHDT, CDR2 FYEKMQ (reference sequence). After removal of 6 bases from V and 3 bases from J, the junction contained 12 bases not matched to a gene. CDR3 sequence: CASSDSGRGQDYGYTF. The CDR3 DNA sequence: TGTGCCAGCAGTGACTCAGGCAGGGGGCAGGACTATGGCTACACCTTC.

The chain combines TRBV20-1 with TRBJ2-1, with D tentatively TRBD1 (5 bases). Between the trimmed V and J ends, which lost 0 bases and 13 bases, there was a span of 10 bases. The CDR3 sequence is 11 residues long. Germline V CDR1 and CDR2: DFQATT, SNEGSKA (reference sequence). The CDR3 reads CSARDNRNQFF. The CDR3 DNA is TGCAGTGCTAGAGATAACAGGAACCAGTTCTTC.

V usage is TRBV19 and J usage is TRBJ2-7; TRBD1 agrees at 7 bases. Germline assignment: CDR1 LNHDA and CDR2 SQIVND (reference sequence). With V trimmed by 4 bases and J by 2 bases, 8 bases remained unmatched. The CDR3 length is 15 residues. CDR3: CASSNRDRPPYEQYF. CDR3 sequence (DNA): TGTGCCAGTAGTAACCGGGACAGACCTCCCTACGAGCAGTACTTC.

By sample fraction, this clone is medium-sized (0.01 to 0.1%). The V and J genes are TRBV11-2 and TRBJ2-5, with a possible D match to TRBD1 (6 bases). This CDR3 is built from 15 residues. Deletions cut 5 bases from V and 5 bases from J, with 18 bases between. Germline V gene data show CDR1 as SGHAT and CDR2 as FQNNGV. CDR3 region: CASSPYRVFEETQYF. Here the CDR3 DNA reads TGTGCCAGCAGCCCCTACAGGGTATTTGAGGAGACCCAGTACTTC.

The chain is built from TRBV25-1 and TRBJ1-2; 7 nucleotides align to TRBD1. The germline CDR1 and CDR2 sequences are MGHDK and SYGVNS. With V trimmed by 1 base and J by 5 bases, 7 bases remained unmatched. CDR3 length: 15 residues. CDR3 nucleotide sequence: TGTGCCAGCAGTGAATCCCCCGACAGGGCGTATGGCTACACCTTC. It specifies CASSESPDRAYGYTF.

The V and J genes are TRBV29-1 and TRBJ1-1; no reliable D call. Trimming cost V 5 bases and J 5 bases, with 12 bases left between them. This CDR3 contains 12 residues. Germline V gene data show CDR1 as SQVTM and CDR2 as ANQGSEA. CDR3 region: CSVNEVLTEAFF. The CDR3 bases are TGCAGCGTTAATGAGGTCCTAACTGAAGCTTTCTTT.

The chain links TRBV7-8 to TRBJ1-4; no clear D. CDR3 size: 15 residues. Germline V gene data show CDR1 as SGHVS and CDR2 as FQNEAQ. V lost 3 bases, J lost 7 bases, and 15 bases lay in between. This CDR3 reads CASSFGLSGSEKLFF. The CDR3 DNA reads TGTGCCAGCAGCTTTGGACTTTCGGGGAGTGAAAAACTGTTTTTT.

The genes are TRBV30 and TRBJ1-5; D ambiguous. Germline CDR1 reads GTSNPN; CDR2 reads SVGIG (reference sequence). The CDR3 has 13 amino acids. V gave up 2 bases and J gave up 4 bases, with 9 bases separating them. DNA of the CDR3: TGTGCCTGGAGTCACGGTAGTAATCAGCCCCAGCATTTT. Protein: CAWSHGSNQPQHF.

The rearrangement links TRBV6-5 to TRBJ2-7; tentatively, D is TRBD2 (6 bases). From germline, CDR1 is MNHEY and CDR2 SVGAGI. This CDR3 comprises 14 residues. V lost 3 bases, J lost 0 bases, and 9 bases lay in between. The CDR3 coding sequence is TGTGCCAGCAGTTATGGGACTTCCTCCTACGAGCAGTACTTC. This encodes CASSYGTSSYEQYF.

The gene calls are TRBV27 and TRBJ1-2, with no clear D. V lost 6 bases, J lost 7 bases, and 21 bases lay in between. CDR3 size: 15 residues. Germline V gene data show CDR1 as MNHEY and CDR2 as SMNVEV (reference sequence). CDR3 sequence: CASRGLGNPISGYTF. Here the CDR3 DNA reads TGTGCCAGCAGGGGGTTAGGGAATCCCATTTCTGGCTACACCTTC.

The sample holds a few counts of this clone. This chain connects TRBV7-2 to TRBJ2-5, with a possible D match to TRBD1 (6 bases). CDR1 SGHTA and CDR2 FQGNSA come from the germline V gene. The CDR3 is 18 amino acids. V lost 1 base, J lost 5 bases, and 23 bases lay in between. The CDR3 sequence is CASSLGGRGQIRTETQYF. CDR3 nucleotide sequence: TGTGCCAGCAGCTTAGGAGGTCGGGGACAAATCCGCACGGAGACCCAGTACTTC. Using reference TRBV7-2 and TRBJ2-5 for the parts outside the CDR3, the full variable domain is GAGVSQSPSNKVTEKGKDVELRCDPISGHTALYWYRQSLGQGLEFLIYFQGNSAPDKSGLPSDRFSAERTGGSVSTLTIQRTQQEDSAVYLCASSLGGRGQIRTETQYFGPGTRLLVL.

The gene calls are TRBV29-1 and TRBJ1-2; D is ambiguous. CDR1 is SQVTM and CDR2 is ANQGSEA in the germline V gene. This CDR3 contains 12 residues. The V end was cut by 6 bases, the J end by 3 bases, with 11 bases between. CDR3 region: CSVEASDYGYTF. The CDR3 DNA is TGCAGCGTCGAGGCCTCGGACTATGGCTACACCTTC.